Following are 31 T cell receptor beta chains from one sample sequenced in a study of blood T cell repertoires in COVID-19. TCRdb keeps only in-frame clones here, not all; method: immunoSEQ multiplex PCR. The top ten hold around 0.97% of the sample, which has approximately 330,000 clones, nearly 90% seen once. The source material was peripheral blood. These receptors all stem from a woman in her 40s with COVID-19, enrolled during active disease.

This chain connects TRBV6-5 to TRBJ1-2, with 9 bases matching TRBD1. This CDR3 has 14 residues. From germline, CDR1 is MNHEY and CDR2 SVGAGI. V was clipped by 6 bases and J by 7 bases; unmatched bases: 9. The CDR3 spells CASRRDRVVGGYTF. The DNA of the CDR3 is TGTGCCAGCAGAAGGGACAGGGTTGTCGGTGGCTACACCTTC.

The chain employs TRBV6-2 or TRBV6-3 and TRBJ2-3; D possibly corresponds to TRBD1 (5 bases). Germline CDR1 reads MNHEY; CDR2 reads SVGEGT. The ends were cut back, 5 bases at V and 5 bases at J, with 14 bases in the middle. The CDR3 runs to 14 residues. The CDR3 here is CASSAIGAEDTQYF. As DNA, the CDR3 is TGTGCCAGCAGTGCCATAGGGGCCGAAGATACGCAGTATTTT.

The J gene is TRBJ2-5, the V gene TRBV27; 10 bases agree with TRBD2. The junction had 10 bases not matched to a gene; V was cut back by 6 bases and J by 0 bases. The CDR3 runs to 17 residues. The germline V gene has CDR1 MNHEY and CDR2 SMNVEV (reference sequence). CDR3 amino acids: CASRKFLSGRNQETQYF. CDR3 nucleotide sequence: TGTGCCAGCAGAAAATTTCTTAGCGGGAGGAACCAAGAGACCCAGTACTTC.

This chain joins TRBV11-2 and TRBJ1-1; D gene ambiguous. In germline, CDR1 is SGHAT, CDR2 FQNNGV. CDR3 length equals 15 residues. V was pared by 0 bases and J by 3 bases, with 11 bases between. The CDR3 sequence is CASSLDQWAYTEAFF. CDR3 DNA sequence: TGTGCCAGCAGCTTAGATCAGTGGGCGTACACTGAAGCTTTCTTT.

The chain combines TRBV7-2 with TRBJ1-2; the match to TRBD1 covers 7 bases. J was trimmed by 8 bases and V by 6 bases; bases with no gene match: 12. Germline assignment: CDR1 SGHTA and CDR2 FQGNSA. This CDR3 is built from 14 residues. In DNA, the CDR3 is TGTGCCAGCAGTCTTGATATAGGGGGCAGGGGCTACACCTTC. Translating it yields CASSLDIGGRGYTF.

This chain connects TRBV5-1 to TRBJ2-3, with 7 bases identical to TRBD1. The CDR3 contains 16 residues. Losses at the gene ends were 0 bases for V and 3 bases for J; bases not matched to a gene: 7. Germline lookup yields CDR1 SGHRS and CDR2 YFSETQ. Written as DNA, the CDR3 is TGCGCCAGCAGCTTGGACCCACAGGGGACGACAGATACGCAGTATTTT. It encodes CASSLDPQGTTDTQYF.

V is TRBV28 and J is TRBJ2-1; D is perhaps TRBD1 (5 bases). Germline CDR1 MDHEN, CDR2 SYDVKM. Trimming left V 1 base short and J 9 bases short, with 25 bases between. CDR3 length: 18 residues. The CDR3 spells CASSLFRGGAARRVEQFF. As DNA, the CDR3 is TGTGCCAGCAGTTTATTTAGGGGTGGGGCTGCCCGAAGGGTTGAGCAGTTCTTC.

The chain has TRBV5-1 and TRBJ2-2; no reliable D call. This CDR3 comprises 18 residues. V lost 2 bases and J 7 bases, leaving 24 bases between the germline ends. CDR1 SGHRS and CDR2 YFSETQ come from the germline V gene. CDR3 residues: CASSFAPDTASGGGELFF. The CDR3 DNA reads TGCGCCAGCAGCTTCGCCCCTGACACGGCCTCTGGTGGCGGGGAGCTGTTTTTT.

The chain employs TRBV7-6 and TRBJ2-1; 13 bases map to TRBD2. CDR3 length: 16 amino acids. The ends lost 3 bases at V and 8 bases at J; junction bases unmatched: 7. Germline lookup yields CDR1 SGHVS and CDR2 FNYEAQ. CDR3: CASSFLTSGRAHEQFF. The CDR3 coding sequence is TGTGCCAGCAGCTTTCTCACTAGCGGGAGGGCCCATGAGCAGTTCTTC.

This chain links TRBV7-3 with TRBJ1-2, with D maybe TRBD1 (6 bases). This CDR3 has 16 amino acids. V lost 3 bases, J lost 7 bases, and 21 bases lay in between. CDR1 is SGHTA and CDR2 is FQGTGA in the germline V gene. The CDR3 coding sequence is TGTGCCAGCAGCTTCACCGGGACATCCGAACTGGGTGGCTACACCTTC. Translated, it gives CASSFTGTSELGGYTF.

The V and J genes are TRBV7-2 and TRBJ1-6; D not certain. V lost 2 bases and J lost 0, with 8 bases in between. The V gene's germline CDR1 is SGHTA and CDR2 FQGNSA. The CDR3 totals 16 residues. The CDR3 DNA is TGTGCCAGCAGCTTACAGCCTAGCTCCTATAATTCACCCCTCCACTTT. Translated: CASSLQPSSYNSPLHF.

The rearrangement uses TRBV7-3 and TRBJ2-3; D is possibly TRBD2 (5 bases). Germline V gene data show CDR1 as SGHTA and CDR2 as FQGTGA. The V end was cut by 4 bases, the J end by 1 base, with 9 bases between. The CDR3 is 14 amino acids. CDR3 coding DNA: TGTGCCAGCAGCTCAGCGGTGGGCACAGATACGCAGTATTTT. Protein sequence: CASSSAVGTDTQYF.

The chain joins TRBV18 to TRBJ1-1; D call uncertain. V lost 0 bases and J 1 base, leaving 6 bases between the germline ends. The CDR3 extends over 14 amino acids. The germline gives CDR1 KGHSH, CDR2 LQKENI. CDR3 amino acids: CASSPPAPNTEAFF. The CDR3 bases are TGTGCCAGCTCACCACCGGCACCGAACACTGAAGCTTTCTTT.

The genes are TRBV6-2 or TRBV6-3 and TRBJ2-1, with a possible D match to TRBD2 (5 bases). The CDR3 runs 13 residues. Germline V gives CDR1 MNHEY, CDR2 SVGEGT. Trimming cost V 5 bases and J 4 bases, with 9 bases left between them. The CDR3 loop reads CASSPDWYNEQFF. The CDR3 DNA reads as TGTGCCAGCAGTCCGGACTGGTACAATGAGCAGTTCTTC.

The V gene is TRBV19, the J gene TRBJ1-5; D remains unclear. V was pared by 5 bases and J by 4 bases, with 18 bases between. The CDR3 runs to 16 residues. Germline values: CDR1 LNHDA, CDR2 SQIVND (reference sequence). DNA for the CDR3: TGTGCCAGTAGTTTTTCCCCGGAGAGGGATAATCAGCCCCAGCATTTT. Translation: CASSFSPERDNQPQHF.

This clone was counted only a few times. One junction end does not reproduce the germline sequence, and a read error may be involved. The J gene is TRBJ2-2, the V gene TRBV7-7, with 14 bases identical to TRBD2. The CDR3 is 17 amino acids. Germline V gene data show CDR1 as SSHAT and CDR2 as FNYEAQ (reference sequence). This CDR3 reads CASSSGLAGGHTGELFF. In nucleotides, the CDR3 is TGTGCTAGCAGTTCCGGACTAGCGGGAGGACATACCGGGGAGCTGTTTTTT.

V is TRBV5-1 and J is TRBJ1-1; D is possibly TRBD1 (6 bases). Trimming removed 5 bases at V and 0 bases at J, with 11 bases between. Germline V lookup: CDR1 SGHRS, CDR2 YFSETQ. The CDR3 covers 14 residues. The CDR3 DNA reads as TGCGCCAGCAGGCCAGGGGTCGTGAACACTGAAGCTTTCTTT. Amino acids: CASRPGVVNTEAFF. The whole variable domain, filled in from reference TRBV5-1 and TRBJ1-1, reads KAGVTQTPRYLIKTRGQQVTLSCSPISGHRSVSWYQQTPGQGLQFLFEYFSETQRNKGNFPGRFSGRQFSNSRSEMNVSTLELGDSALYLCASRPGVVNTEAFFGQGTRLTVV.

The chain couples TRBV5-5 to TRBJ1-2; possible D gene TRBD1, 6 bases. V lost 3 bases, J lost 8 bases, and 23 bases lay in between. Germline V gene sequence: CDR1 SGHKS, CDR2 YYEKEE (reference sequence). The CDR3 extends over 16 amino acids. Written as DNA, the CDR3 is TGTGCCAGCAGCTCCCACTTGACAGGTGCCTCTATCGGCTACACCTTC. The encoded protein is CASSSHLTGASIGYTF.

The V gene is TRBV12-3 or TRBV12-4, the J gene TRBJ2-4; D gene unclear. V was trimmed by 6 bases and J by 7 bases, leaving 7 bases between them. CDR3 size: 11 residues. CDR3 in amino acids: CASSSGNIQYF. DNA of the CDR3: TGTGCCAGCAGCTCCGGGAACATTCAGTACTTC.

This clone was detected only a few times. Distinct nucleotide sequences in the sample also encode this CDR3. This chain uses TRBV28 with TRBJ1-6; the D is unclear. The V and J ends lost 1 base and 0 bases respectively, with 13 bases between them. Germline V gene data show CDR1 as MDHEN and CDR2 as SYDVKM. CDR3 length: 18 residues. CDR3 region: CASSLSATRSSYNSPLHF. CDR3 nucleotide sequence: TGTGCCAGCAGTTTATCCGCGACAAGAAGCTCCTATAATTCACCCCTCCACTTT.

The J gene is TRBJ1-5, the V gene TRBV6-5, with D uncertain. The length of the CDR3 is 14 residues. The V and J ends lost 0 bases and 0 bases respectively, with 3 bases between them. CDR1 is MNHEY and CDR2 is SVGAGI in the germline V gene. CDR3 loop: CASSYSYSNQPQHF. The CDR3 DNA is TGTGCCAGCAGTTACTCTTATAGCAATCAGCCCCAGCATTTT.

This chain links TRBV7-2 with TRBJ2-1; 11 bases align to TRBD2. Germline trimming cut 1 base from V and 4 bases from J; bases unmatched to any gene: 6. The CDR3 sequence is 17 residues long. Germline-derived CDR1 and CDR2 are SGHTA and FQGNSA. The CDR3 region has the DNA TGTGCCAGCAGCTTAGTAAGTCTAGCGGGGGGTTACAATGAGCAGTTCTTC. Residues: CASSLVSLAGGYNEQFF.

This chain connects TRBV3-1 (or the pseudogene TRBV3-2) to TRBJ2-7, with 8 bases that match TRBD1. Trimming removed 4 bases from V and 1 base from J; junction bases left unmatched: 3. CDR1 and CDR2 from the germline V gene are LGHDT and YNNKEL (reference sequence). The CDR3 contains 14 residues. The CDR3 DNA is TGTGCCAGCAGCCGGGGACAGGTTTCCTACGAGCAGTACTTC. Protein product: CASSRGQVSYEQYF.

The chain is built from TRBV7-2 and TRBJ2-3, with 8 bases aligning to TRBD2. V dropped 0 bases and J dropped 5; count of bases not matched to a gene: 10. The CDR3 extends over 17 amino acids. Germline assignment: CDR1 SGHTA and CDR2 FQGNSA. DNA of the CDR3: TGTGCCAGCAGCTTAGCGTTTGCGGGGGGCTTTGGAGATACGCAGTATTTT. Its translation: CASSLAFAGGFGDTQYF.

V and J are TRBV6-4 and TRBJ1-2, with D perhaps TRBD1 (6 bases). Trimming removed 3 bases at V and 5 bases at J, with 19 bases between. CDR1 is MRHNA, CDR2 SNTAGT, per germline. There are 16 residues in the CDR3. The CDR3 reads CASSEAYRAVRYGYTF. The CDR3, as DNA: TGTGCCAGCAGTGAGGCCTACAGGGCGGTAAGGTATGGCTACACCTTC.

This chain connects TRBV19 to TRBJ1-2; 9 bases align to TRBD1. The CDR3 has 18 amino acids. From germline, CDR1 is LNHDA and CDR2 SQIVND (reference sequence). Germline trimming cut 2 bases from V and 2 bases from J; bases unmatched to any gene: 12. CDR3 nucleotides: TGTGCCAGTAGTATACCGGGACAGGGACCGGTGTGGAACTATGGCTACACCTTC. Protein sequence: CASSIPGQGPVWNYGYTF.

The sample holds one count of this clone. The gene calls are TRBV19 and TRBJ1-2; 7 bases fit TRBD1. Germline V gene sequence: CDR1 LNHDA, CDR2 SQIVND (reference sequence). This CDR3 region has 15 residues. V was clipped by 6 bases and J by 4 bases; unmatched bases: 11. CDR3 loop: CASSHDKGATYGYTF. The CDR3 coding sequence is TGTGCCAGTAGCCACGACAAGGGGGCGACCTATGGCTACACCTTC. Full variable domain (outside the CDR3, taken from reference TRBV19 and TRBJ1-2): DGGITQSPKYLFRKEGQNVTLSCEQNLNHDAMYWYRQDPGQGLRLIYYSQIVNDFQKGDIAEGYSVSREKKESFPLTVTSAQKNPTAFYLCASSHDKGATYGYTFGSGTRLTVV.

The V and J genes are TRBV27 and TRBJ2-7; TRBD2 aligns across 11 bases. The V gene's germline CDR1 is MNHEY and CDR2 SMNVEV (reference sequence). The CDR3 consists of 17 residues. V shed 6 bases and J 0 bases; nucleotides not matched to a gene: 10. The CDR3 loop reads CASRPTRLAGNSYEQYF. The DNA of the CDR3 is TGTGCCAGCAGACCAACTCGACTAGCGGGGAACTCCTACGAGCAGTACTTC.

With respect to this clone: An end of the junction does not agree with germline; a read error may underlie this. The chain recombines TRBV30 with TRBJ1-2; weak D call: TRBD1 (5 bases). This CDR3 comprises 13 residues. CDR1 and CDR2 from the germline V gene are GTSNPN and SVGIG (reference sequence). The CDR3: CAWSDTETEPSSF. The DNA for the CDR3 is TGTGCCTGGAGTGATACCGAGACAGAGCCAAGCTCCTTC.

J is TRBJ1-2 and V is TRBV24-1; a possible D gene is TRBD1 (5 bases). V shed 0 bases and J shed 8 bases, with 9 bases lying between them. The germline V gene encodes CDR1 KGHDR and CDR2 SFDVKD. This CDR3 spans 13 amino acids. CDR3 coding DNA: TGTGCCACCAGTGATTTGGCAGGGTACGGCTACACCTTC. It specifies CATSDLAGYGYTF.

J is TRBJ1-4 and V is TRBV12-5, with D unclear. The germline CDR1 and CDR2 sequences are LGHNT and FRNRAP. V was trimmed by 1 base and J by 7 bases, leaving 16 bases between them. The CDR3 has 16 amino acids. Here the CDR3 reads CASGLGNGPRAEKLFF. The CDR3 coding sequence is TGTGCTAGTGGTTTGGGAAACGGTCCGAGGGCTGAAAAACTGTTTTTT.